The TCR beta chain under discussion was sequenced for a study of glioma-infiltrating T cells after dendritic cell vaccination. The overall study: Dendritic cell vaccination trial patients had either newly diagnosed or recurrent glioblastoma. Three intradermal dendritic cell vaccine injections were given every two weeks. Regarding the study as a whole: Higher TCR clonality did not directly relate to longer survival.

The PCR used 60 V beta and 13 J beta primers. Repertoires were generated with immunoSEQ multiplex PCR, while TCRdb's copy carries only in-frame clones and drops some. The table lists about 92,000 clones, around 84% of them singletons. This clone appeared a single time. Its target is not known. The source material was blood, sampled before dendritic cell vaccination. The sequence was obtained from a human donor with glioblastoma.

CDR3 sequence: CASSKGGWSANEKLFF. The CDR3 nucleotides are TGTGCCAGCAGCAAAGGGGGCTGGTCTGCTAATGAAAAACTGTTTTTT. This sequence joins TRBV21-1 and TRBJ1-4; the table assigns TRBD1, which was not confirmed against the DNA. TRBV21-1 is listed as a pseudogene. The length of the CDR3 is 16 residues.